This TCR beta chain stems from a study of shared clonotypes between healthy human individuals. Healthy HIV-negative adults without recent acute infections or vaccinations served as donors. Deep-level running was used for the assay. When replicate PCRs were run on sorted subsets, they used about 220 ng DNA, 30,000 to 35,000 T cell genomes. Repertoires were generated with immunoSEQ multiplex PCR, while TCRdb's copy carries only in-frame clones and drops some. The sample carries 900,000 to 1,200,000 clones, 70% to 80% recorded once. Germline-derived CDR1 and CDR2 are KGHSH and LQKENI. This CDR3 is 16 amino acids long. V was shortened by 2 bases and J by 0 bases, with 12 bases between the two germline ends. As regards this clone: Other nucleotide sequences from this sample produce the same CDR3.

This clonotype originated in a young man in good health. Some clones in this sample may be carry-over from other donors' samples. This rearrangement joins TRBV18 to TRBJ2-3; no firm D call. Sequenced input: memory CD4+ T cells from PBMCs. Subset described: CD45RA-negative fraction. CDR3 in amino acids: CASSPVAVSSTDTQYF. In DNA form, the CDR3 reads TGTGCCAGCTCACCAGTTGCGGTATCTAGCACAGATACGCAGTATTTT.